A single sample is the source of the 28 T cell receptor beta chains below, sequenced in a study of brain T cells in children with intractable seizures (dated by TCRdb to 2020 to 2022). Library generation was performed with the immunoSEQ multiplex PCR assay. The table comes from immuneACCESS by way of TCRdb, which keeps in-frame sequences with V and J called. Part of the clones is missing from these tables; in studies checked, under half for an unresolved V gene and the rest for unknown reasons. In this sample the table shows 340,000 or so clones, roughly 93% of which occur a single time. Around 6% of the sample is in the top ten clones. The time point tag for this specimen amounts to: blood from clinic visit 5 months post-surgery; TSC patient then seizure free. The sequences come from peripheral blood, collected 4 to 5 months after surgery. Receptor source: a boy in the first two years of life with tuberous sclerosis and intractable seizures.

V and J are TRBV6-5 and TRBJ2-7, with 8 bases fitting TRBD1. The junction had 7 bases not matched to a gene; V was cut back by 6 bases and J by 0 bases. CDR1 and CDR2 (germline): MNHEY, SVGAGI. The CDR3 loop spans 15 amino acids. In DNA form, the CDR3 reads TGTGCCAGCAGCCCGGGACAGGACAGCTCCTACGAGCAGTACTTC. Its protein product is CASSPGQDSSYEQYF.

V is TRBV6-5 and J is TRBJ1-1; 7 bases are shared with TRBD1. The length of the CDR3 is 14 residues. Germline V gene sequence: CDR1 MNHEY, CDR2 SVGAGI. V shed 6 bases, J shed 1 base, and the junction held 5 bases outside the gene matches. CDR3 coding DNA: TGTGCCAGCAGGCTAGGACAGGAGAACACTGAAGCTTTCTTT. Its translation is CASRLGQENTEAFF.

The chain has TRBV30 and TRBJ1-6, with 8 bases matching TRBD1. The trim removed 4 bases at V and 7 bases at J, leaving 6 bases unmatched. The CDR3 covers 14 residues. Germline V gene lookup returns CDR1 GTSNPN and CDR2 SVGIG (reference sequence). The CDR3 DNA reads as TGTGCCTGGACCCTAGGGACAGGCAATTCACCCCTCCACTTT. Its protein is CAWTLGTGNSPLHF.

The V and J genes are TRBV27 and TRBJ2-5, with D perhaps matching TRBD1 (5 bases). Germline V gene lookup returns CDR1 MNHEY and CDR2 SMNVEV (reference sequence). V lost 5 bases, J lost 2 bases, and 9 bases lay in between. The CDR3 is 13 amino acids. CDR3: CASSQDSQETQYF. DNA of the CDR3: TGTGCCAGCAGTCAAGACAGTCAAGAGACCCAGTACTTC.

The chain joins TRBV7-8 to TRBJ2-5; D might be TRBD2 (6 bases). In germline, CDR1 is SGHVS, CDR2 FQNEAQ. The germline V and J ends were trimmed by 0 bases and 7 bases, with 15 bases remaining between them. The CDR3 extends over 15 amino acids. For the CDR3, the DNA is TGTGCCAGCAGCTTAGCGGGACTCAGAGAGGGGACCCAGTACTTC. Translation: CASSLAGLREGTQYF. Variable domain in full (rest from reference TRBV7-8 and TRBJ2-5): GAGVSQSPRYKVAKRGQDVALRCDPISGHVSLFWYQQALGQGPEFLTYFQNEAQLDKSGLPSDRFFAERPEGSVSTLKIQRTQQEDSAVYLCASSLAGLREGTQYFGPGTRLLVL.

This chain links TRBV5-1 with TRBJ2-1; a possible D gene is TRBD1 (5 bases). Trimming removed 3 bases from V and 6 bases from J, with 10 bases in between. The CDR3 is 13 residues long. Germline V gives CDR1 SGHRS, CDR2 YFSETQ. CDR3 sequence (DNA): TGCGCCAGCAGCTATGACAGTCTCAATGAGCAGTTCTTC. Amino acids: CASSYDSLNEQFF.

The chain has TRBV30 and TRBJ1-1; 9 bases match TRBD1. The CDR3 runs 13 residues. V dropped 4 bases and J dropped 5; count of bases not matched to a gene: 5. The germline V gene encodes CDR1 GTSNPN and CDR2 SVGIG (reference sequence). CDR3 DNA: TGTGCCTGGAAGGGACAGGGTCTAACTGAAGCTTTCTTT. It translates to CAWKGQGLTEAFF.

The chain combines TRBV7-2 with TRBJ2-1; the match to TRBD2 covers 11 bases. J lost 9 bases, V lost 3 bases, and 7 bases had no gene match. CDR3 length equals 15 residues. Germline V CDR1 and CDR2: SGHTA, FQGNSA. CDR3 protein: CASSLLGLAGSEQFF. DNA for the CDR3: TGTGCCAGCAGCTTGCTCGGACTAGCGGGCTCTGAGCAGTTCTTC.

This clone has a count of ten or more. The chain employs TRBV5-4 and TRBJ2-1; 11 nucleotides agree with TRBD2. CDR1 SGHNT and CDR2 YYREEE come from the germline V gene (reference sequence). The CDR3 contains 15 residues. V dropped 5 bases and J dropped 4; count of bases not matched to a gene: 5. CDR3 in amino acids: CASSRGTSGYNEQFF. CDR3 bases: TGTGCCAGCAGTCGGGGGACTAGCGGTTACAATGAGCAGTTCTTC.

The CDR3 DNA reads TGTGCCAGTAGTATCCTGACCTATAGCAATCAGCCCCAGCATTTT. Its translation: CASSILTYSNQPQHF. The chain carries TRBV19 and TRBJ1-5; no clear D. The CDR3 loop spans 15 amino acids. V was clipped by 3 bases and J by 0 bases, with 9 bases between them. Germline V CDR1 and CDR2: LNHDA, SQIVND (reference sequence).

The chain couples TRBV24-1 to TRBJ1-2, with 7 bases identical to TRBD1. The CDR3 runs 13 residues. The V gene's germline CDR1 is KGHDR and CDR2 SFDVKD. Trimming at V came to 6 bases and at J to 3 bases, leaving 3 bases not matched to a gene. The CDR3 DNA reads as TGTGCCACCAGTTCTGGGACAGACTATGGCTACACCTTC. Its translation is CATSSGTDYGYTF.

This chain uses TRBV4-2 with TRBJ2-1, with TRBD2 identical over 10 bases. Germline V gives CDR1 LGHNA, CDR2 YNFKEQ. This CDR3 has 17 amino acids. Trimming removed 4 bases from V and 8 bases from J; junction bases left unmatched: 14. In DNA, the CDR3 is TGTGCCAGCAGCCTTGTCGGGCTAGCGGGGGAGGGGGATGAGCAGTTCTTC. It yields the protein CASSLVGLAGEGDEQFF.

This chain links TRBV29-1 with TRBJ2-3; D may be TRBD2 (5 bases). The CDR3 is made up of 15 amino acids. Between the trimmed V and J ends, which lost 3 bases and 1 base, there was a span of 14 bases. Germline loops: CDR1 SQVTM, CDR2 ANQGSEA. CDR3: CSVDRPRGRTDTQYF. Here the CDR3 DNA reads TGCAGCGTTGACCGACCTCGAGGGCGCACAGATACGCAGTATTTT.

CDR3 protein: CASSIADGSNQPQHF. The CDR3 DNA reads as TGTGCCAGTAGTATAGCGGACGGTAGCAATCAGCCCCAGCATTTT. V and J are TRBV19 and TRBJ1-5, with D unclear. Per germline, CDR1 LNHDA and CDR2 SQIVND (reference sequence). Trimming shortened V by 1 base and J by 0 bases, and 7 bases separated the two germline ends. This CDR3 has 15 amino acids.

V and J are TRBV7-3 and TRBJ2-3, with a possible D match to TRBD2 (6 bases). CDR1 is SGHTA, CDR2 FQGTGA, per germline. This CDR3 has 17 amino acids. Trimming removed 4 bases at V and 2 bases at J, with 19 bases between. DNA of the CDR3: TGTGCCAGCAGCTCCTACCCAGGACTAACGAACACAGATACGCAGTATTTT. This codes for CASSSYPGLTNTDTQYF.

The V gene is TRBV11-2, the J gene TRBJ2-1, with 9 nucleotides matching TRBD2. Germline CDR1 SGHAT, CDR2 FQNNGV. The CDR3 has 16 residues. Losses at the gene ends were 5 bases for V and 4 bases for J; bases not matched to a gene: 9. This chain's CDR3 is CASSLIAGAPYNEQFF. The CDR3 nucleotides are TGTGCCAGCAGCCTGATAGCGGGGGCCCCTTACAATGAGCAGTTCTTC. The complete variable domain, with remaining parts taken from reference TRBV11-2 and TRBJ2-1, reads EAGVAQSPRYKIIEKRQSVAFWCNPISGHATLYWYQQILGQGPKLLIQFQNNGVVDDSQLPKDRFSAERLKGVDSTLKIQPAKLEDSAVYLCASSLIAGAPYNEQFFGPGTRLTVL.

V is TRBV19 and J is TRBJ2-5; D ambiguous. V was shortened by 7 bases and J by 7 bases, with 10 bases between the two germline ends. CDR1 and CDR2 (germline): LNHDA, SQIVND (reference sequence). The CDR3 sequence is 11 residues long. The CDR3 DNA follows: TGTGCCAGTATTTCTAACGGGACCCAGTACTTC. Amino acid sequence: CASISNGTQYF.

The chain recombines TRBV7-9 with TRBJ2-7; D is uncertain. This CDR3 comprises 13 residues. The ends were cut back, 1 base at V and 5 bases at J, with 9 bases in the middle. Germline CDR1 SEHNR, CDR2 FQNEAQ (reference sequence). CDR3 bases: TGTGCCAGCAGCTTAGGGTCTGGAGACGAGCAGTACTTC. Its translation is CASSLGSGDEQYF. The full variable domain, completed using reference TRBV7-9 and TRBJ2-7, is DTGVSQNPRHKITKRGQNVTFRCDPISEHNRLYWYRQTLGQGPEFLTYFQNEAQLEKSRLLSDRFSAERPKGSFSTLEIQRTEQGDSAMYLCASSLGSGDEQYFGPGTRLTVT.

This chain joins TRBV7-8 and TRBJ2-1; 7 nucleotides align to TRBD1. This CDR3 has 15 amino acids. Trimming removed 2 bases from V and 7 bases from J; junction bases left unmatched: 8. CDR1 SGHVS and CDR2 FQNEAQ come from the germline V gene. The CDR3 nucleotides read TGTGCCAGCAGCTTAAAGTTGACAGGGAGAAATGAGCAGTTCTTC. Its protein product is CASSLKLTGRNEQFF.

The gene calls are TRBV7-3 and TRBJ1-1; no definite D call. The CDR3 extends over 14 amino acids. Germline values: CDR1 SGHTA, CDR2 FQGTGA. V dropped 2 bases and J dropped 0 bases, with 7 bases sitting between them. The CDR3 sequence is CASSLVPLNTEAFF. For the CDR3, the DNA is TGTGCCAGCAGCTTAGTACCTTTGAACACTGAAGCTTTCTTT.

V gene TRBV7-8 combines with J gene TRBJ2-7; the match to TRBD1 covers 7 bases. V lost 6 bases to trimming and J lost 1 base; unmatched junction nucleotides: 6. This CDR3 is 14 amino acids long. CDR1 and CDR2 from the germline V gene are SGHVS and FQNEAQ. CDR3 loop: CASSPRDRSYEQYF. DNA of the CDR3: TGTGCCAGCAGTCCCCGGGACAGATCCTACGAGCAGTACTTC.

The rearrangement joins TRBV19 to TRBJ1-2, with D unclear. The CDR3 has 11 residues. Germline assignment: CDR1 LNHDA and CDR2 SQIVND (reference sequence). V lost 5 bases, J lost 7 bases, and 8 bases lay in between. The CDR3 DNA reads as TGTGCCAGTAGTTTCGGGGTTGGCTACACCTTC. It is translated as CASSFGVGYTF.

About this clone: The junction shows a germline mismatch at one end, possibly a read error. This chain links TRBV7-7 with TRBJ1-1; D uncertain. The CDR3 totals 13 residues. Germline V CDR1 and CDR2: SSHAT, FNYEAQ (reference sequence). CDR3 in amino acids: CASSPSLNTEAFF. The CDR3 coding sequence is TGTGCTAGCAGCCCCAGCCTGAACACTGAAGCTTTCTTT.

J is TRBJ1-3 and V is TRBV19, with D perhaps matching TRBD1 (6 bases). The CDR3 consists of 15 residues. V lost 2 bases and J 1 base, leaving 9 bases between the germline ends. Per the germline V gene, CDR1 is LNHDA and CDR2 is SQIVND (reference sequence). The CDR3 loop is CASSITQGSGNTIYF. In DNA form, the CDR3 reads TGTGCCAGTAGTATAACACAGGGATCTGGAAACACCATATATTTT. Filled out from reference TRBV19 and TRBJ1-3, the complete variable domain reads DGGITQSPKYLFRKEGQNVTLSCEQNLNHDAMYWYRQDPGQGLRLIYYSQIVNDFQKGDIAEGYSVSREKKESFPLTVTSAQKNPTAFYLCASSITQGSGNTIYFGEGSWLTVV.

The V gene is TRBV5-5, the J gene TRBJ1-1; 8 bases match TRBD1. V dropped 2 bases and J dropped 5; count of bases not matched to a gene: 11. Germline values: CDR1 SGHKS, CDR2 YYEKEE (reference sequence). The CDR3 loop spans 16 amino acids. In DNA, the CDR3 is TGTGCCAGCAGCTTTACCCGGACAGGGACGAGGACTGAAGCTTTCTTT. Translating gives CASSFTRTGTRTEAFF.

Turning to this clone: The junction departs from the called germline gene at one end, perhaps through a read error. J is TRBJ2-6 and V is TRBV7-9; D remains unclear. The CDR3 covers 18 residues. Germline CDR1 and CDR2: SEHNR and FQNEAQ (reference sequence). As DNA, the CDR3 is TGTGCCAGCAGCGGCCCGGACGGAAAAACCTCTAGGGCCAACGTCCTGACTTTC. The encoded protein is CASSGPDGKTSRANVLTF.

Here the CDR3 DNA reads TGTGCCAGCAGCTTAGTGGCTAGCAAGTGGTCCGAGCAGTACTTC. Translated: CASSLVASKWSEQYF. The chain recombines TRBV7-3 with TRBJ2-7, with D perhaps matching TRBD2 (5 bases). This CDR3 comprises 15 residues. Germline CDR1 and CDR2: SGHTA and FQGTGA. V was pared by 2 bases and J by 6 bases, with 17 bases between.

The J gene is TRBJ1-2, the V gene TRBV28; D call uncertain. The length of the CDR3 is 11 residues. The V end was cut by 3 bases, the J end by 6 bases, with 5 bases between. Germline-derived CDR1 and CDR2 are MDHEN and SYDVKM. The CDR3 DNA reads TGTGCCAGCAGTTTTCTTGATGGCTACACCTTC. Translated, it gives CASSFLDGYTF.